The 11 T cell receptor beta chains presented below share a single source sample, sequenced in a study of OX40 agonist ivuxolimab in advanced cancers. Clones were read by immunoSEQ multiplex PCR, and TCRdb kept only the in-frame ones, dropping some. The table records 15,000 to 20,000 clones, about three quarters of them present only once. The input for sequencing was CD4+ or CD8+ T cells sorted from blood, taken in a trial of the OX40 agonist ivuxolimab. These receptors were collected from an adult with an advanced solid tumor such as melanoma, head and neck, liver or kidney cancer.

The J gene is TRBJ1-1, the V gene TRBV5-6; 8 bases map to TRBD1. V was pared by 3 bases and J by 1 base, with 11 bases of the junction left unmatched. Germline CDR1 reads SGHDT; CDR2 reads YYEEEE. This CDR3 is built from 17 residues. The CDR3 loop is CASSSTRQGAWNTEAFF. The CDR3 nucleotides read TGTGCCAGCAGCTCGACCCGGCAGGGGGCTTGGAACACTGAAGCTTTCTTT.

Relative to its sample, this clone is medium-sized. This chain links TRBV7-9 with TRBJ1-2; 7 bases match TRBD1. V dropped 5 bases and J dropped 4; count of bases not matched to a gene: 4. The CDR3 has 13 residues. Germline V gives CDR1 SEHNR, CDR2 FQNEAQ (reference sequence). The CDR3 region has the DNA TGTGCCAGCAGCAGAGGGACAGTCTATGGCTACACCTTC. This sequence encodes CASSRGTVYGYTF. Filled out from reference TRBV7-9 and TRBJ1-2, the complete variable domain reads DTGVSQNPRHKITKRGQNVTFRCDPISEHNRLYWYRQTLGQGPEFLTYFQNEAQLEKSRLLSDRFSAERPKGSFSTLEIQRTEQGDSAMYLCASSRGTVYGYTFGSGTRLTVV.

This clone came up a few times. The chain joins TRBV14 to TRBJ1-2, with D perhaps matching TRBD1 (5 bases). The germline V gene has CDR1 SGHDN and CDR2 FVKESK. There are 12 residues in the CDR3. V shed 4 bases and J shed 8 bases, with 11 bases lying between them. CDR3 amino acids: CASSPGGDGYTF. The DNA for the CDR3 is TGTGCCAGCAGCCCCGGAGGGGACGGCTACACCTTC.

The J gene is TRBJ2-1, the V gene TRBV28; D remains unclear. The CDR3 has 14 residues. Germline V gene lookup returns CDR1 MDHEN and CDR2 SYDVKM. Trimming removed 3 bases from V and 5 bases from J, with 11 bases in between. The CDR3 reads CASSLTGRNNEQFF. CDR3 nucleotides: TGTGCCAGCAGTTTGACTGGCAGAAACAATGAGCAGTTCTTC. The full variable domain, with the rest looked up from reference TRBV28 and TRBJ2-1, is DVKVTQSSRYLVKRTGEKVFLECVQDMDHENMFWYRQDPGLGLRLIYFSYDVKMKEKGDIPEGYSVSREKKERFSLILESASTNQTSMYLCASSLTGRNNEQFFGPGTRLTVL.

The rearrangement joins TRBV29-1 to TRBJ2-6; no clear D. V was shortened by 4 bases and J by 0 bases, with 10 bases between the two germline ends. There are 15 residues in the CDR3. Germline V gene lookup returns CDR1 SQVTM and CDR2 ANQGSEA. The CDR3 nucleotides read TGCAGCGTTGTTCTAAGCAACTCTGGGGCCAACGTCCTGACTTTC. It codes for CSVVLSNSGANVLTF.

This clone was detected a few times. This chain links TRBV27 with TRBJ2-7; D possibly uses TRBD1 or TRBD2 (5 bases each). This CDR3 region has 16 residues. CDR1 MNHEY and CDR2 SMNVEV come from the germline V gene (reference sequence). V was clipped by 5 bases and J by 3 bases, with 20 bases between them. The CDR3 DNA reads as TGTGCCAGCAGTCCGGTTGGGACGGATATCGACTACGAGCAGTACTTC. Its protein is CASSPVGTDIDYEQYF.

V is TRBV5-8 and J is TRBJ2-5; D remains unclear. Per germline, CDR1 SGHTS and CDR2 YDEGEE. The CDR3 contains 14 residues. Trimming removed 1 base at V and 5 bases at J, with 12 bases between. CDR3 coding DNA: TGTGCCAGCAGCTTGATGGGTTTTGCGGAGACCCAGTACTTC. It codes for CASSLMGFAETQYF.

This sequence joins TRBV5-1 and TRBJ2-7; D remains unclear. CDR1 SGHRS and CDR2 YFSETQ come from the germline V gene. Trimming took 2 bases from V and 1 from J, leaving 16 bases between them. The CDR3 contains 16 residues. CDR3 nucleotide sequence: TGCGCCAGCAGCTTTGGCCAGACTCTGAATTCCTACGAGCAGTACTTC. Translated: CASSFGQTLNSYEQYF. Full variable domain (remainder filled in from reference TRBV5-1 and TRBJ2-7): KAGVTQTPRYLIKTRGQQVTLSCSPISGHRSVSWYQQTPGQGLQFLFEYFSETQRNKGNFPGRFSGRQFSNSRSEMNVSTLELGDSALYLCASSFGQTLNSYEQYFGPGTRLTVT.

The chain employs TRBV7-9 and TRBJ1-1, with 7 bases fitting TRBD1. V was pared by 1 base and J by 0 bases, with 8 bases of the junction left unmatched. Germline V gene data show CDR1 as SEHNR and CDR2 as FQNEAQ (reference sequence). The CDR3 contains 17 residues. The CDR3 coding sequence is TGTGCCAGCAGCTTAGTTAGGACAGGACTGTTGAACACTGAAGCTTTCTTT. This sequence encodes CASSLVRTGLLNTEAFF.

This clone appeared once. The gene calls are TRBV28 and TRBJ1-5; the match to TRBD1 covers 7 bases. This CDR3 contains 18 residues. V lost 4 bases to trimming and J lost 0 bases; unmatched junction nucleotides: 12. Germline CDR1 reads MDHEN; CDR2 reads SYDVKM. The CDR3 region is CASSSLRDRDHSNQPQHF. The DNA of the CDR3 is TGTGCCAGCAGTTCGCTGCGAGACAGGGACCATAGCAATCAGCCCCAGCATTTT. Combining the CDR3 with reference TRBV28 and TRBJ1-5 gives the whole variable domain DVKVTQSSRYLVKRTGEKVFLECVQDMDHENMFWYRQDPGLGLRLIYFSYDVKMKEKGDIPEGYSVSREKKERFSLILESASTNQTSMYLCASSSLRDRDHSNQPQHFGDGTRLSIL.

This chain links TRBV7-3 with TRBJ2-7; TRBD1 might be the D (6 bases). V was clipped by 3 bases and J by 7 bases, with 19 bases between them. Germline V gene data show CDR1 as SGHTA and CDR2 as FQGTGA. The CDR3 covers 15 residues. CDR3 sequence (DNA): TGTGCCAGCAGCTTCCGGACAGTGGATATTGTTGAGCAGTACTTC. Translation: CASSFRTVDIVEQYF.